The 30 T cell receptor beta chains below were found in one sample sequenced in a study of identical twins. From the 5' RACE reads, TCRdb called clonotypes with MiXCR, one entry per CDR3 protein. Altogether hundreds of thousands of distinct CDR3 sequences are present, around 12% being singletons, with the ten largest covering approximately 7.9%. These data were likewise used in another study, on yellow fever vaccine responses in identical twins.

Source material: CD8+ T cells sorted from blood. These receptors originate from a woman aged 18 to 35 in good health.

This clonotype has just a few counts. The CDR3 loop is CASTNRDRGSYEQYF. The DNA for the CDR3 is TGTGCCAGCACCAACCGGGACAGGGGTTCCTACGAGCAGTACTTC. The V and J genes are TRBV2 and TRBJ2-7; 10 nucleotides align to TRBD1. J gave up 1 base and V 7 bases, and 7 bases lay outside the gene matches. Germline CDR1 is SNHLY and CDR2 is FYNNEI. The CDR3 extends over 15 amino acids.

The chain uses TRBV24-1 and TRBJ2-1; maybe TRBD2 (5 bases). CDR3 size: 12 residues. V was cut by 0 bases and J by 10 bases, with 6 bases left in between. In germline, CDR1 is KGHDR, CDR2 SFDVKD. CDR3 amino acids: CATSDLEREQFF. Written as DNA, the CDR3 is TGTGCCACCAGTGATTTGGAGCGGGAGCAGTTCTTC.

The rearrangement links TRBV6-1 to TRBJ2-5; 7 positions agree with TRBD1. V shed 3 bases and J 3 bases; nucleotides not matched to a gene: 4. The length of the CDR3 is 14 residues. CDR1 is MNHNS and CDR2 is SASEGT in the germline V gene. CDR3 sequence reads: CASSDLTGEETQYF. CDR3 DNA sequence: TGTGCCAGCAGTGATCTTACAGGGGAAGAGACCCAGTACTTC.

This clonotype was detected a few times. The chain recombines TRBV6-1 with TRBJ2-7, with D unclear. V lost 4 bases and J 4 bases, leaving 11 bases between the germline ends. The germline gives CDR1 MNHNS, CDR2 SASEGT. The CDR3 covers 13 residues. Here the CDR3 reads CASSAEGPYEQYV. DNA for the CDR3: TGTGCCAGCAGTGCGGAAGGGCCTTACGAGCAGTACGTC.

This clonotype was observed a handful of times. This rearrangement joins TRBV7-9 to TRBJ2-5; 7 bases match TRBD2. V dropped 4 bases and J dropped 4; count of bases not matched to a gene: 3. From germline, CDR1 is SEHNR and CDR2 FQNEAQ (reference sequence). The CDR3 sequence is 13 residues long. The CDR3 nucleotides read TGTGCCAGCAGCTCAAGCGGGGTAGAGACCCAGTACTTC. Residues: CASSSSGVETQYF.

In its sample, this clonotype was seen a few times. V is TRBV20-1 and J is TRBJ1-2; the D is unclear. V was clipped by 1 base and J by 0 bases, with 15 bases between them. This CDR3 spans 16 amino acids. Germline V lookup: CDR1 DFQATT, CDR2 SNEGSKA (reference sequence). The CDR3 nucleotides read TGCAGTGCTAGAGGTTATTTGACGGATTCTAACTATGGCTACACCTTC. Protein: CSARGYLTDSNYGYTF.

This clonotype was observed a handful of times. This chain links TRBV12-3 or TRBV12-4 with TRBJ2-7, with 10 bases that match TRBD2. This CDR3 region has 13 residues. Germline trimming cut 7 bases from V and 3 bases from J; bases unmatched to any gene: 3. DNA for the CDR3: TGTGCCAGCACCGCTAGCGGGAGCTACGAGCAGTACTTC. The encoded protein is CASTASGSYEQYF.

This chain links TRBV7-7 with TRBJ2-5; tentative D call: TRBD2 (7 bases). Per germline, CDR1 SSHAT and CDR2 FNYEAQ (reference sequence). The CDR3 has 16 amino acids. With 5 bases removed from V and 5 bases from J, the gap between germline ends came to 21 bases. The CDR3 coding sequence is TGTGCCAGCAGCCAGGGGCGGGGGTCGTTCATGGAGACCCAGTACTTC. Translation gives CASSQGRGSFMETQYF.

This clonotype was seen many times. The CDR3 is CATSREPLAGEYNEQFF. In nucleotides, the CDR3 is TGTGCCACCAGCCGCGAACCACTAGCGGGGGAGTACAATGAGCAGTTCTTC. This sequence joins TRBV15 and TRBJ2-1, with 11 bases matching TRBD2. Germline loops: CDR1 LNHNV, CDR2 YYDKDF (reference sequence). The trim removed 5 bases at V and 4 bases at J, leaving 10 bases unmatched. The CDR3 is made up of 17 amino acids.

This clonotype was detected only a few times. The chain is built from TRBV5-6 and TRBJ1-1; 8 bases match TRBD1. Germline V gene sequence: CDR1 SGHDT, CDR2 YYEEEE. This CDR3 region has 16 residues. The J segment lost 1 base and the V segment lost 4 bases, leaving 9 bases of the junction unmatched. The CDR3 DNA sequence: TGTGCCAGCAGCCCACTGACAGGGGAGGCGAACACTGAAGCTTTCTTT. As protein: CASSPLTGEANTEAFF.

This clonotype has just a few counts. The V and J genes are TRBV15 and TRBJ1-1; 8 bases line up with TRBD1. The junction had 7 bases not matched to a gene; V was cut back by 5 bases and J by 5 bases. Germline V CDR1 and CDR2: LNHNV, YYDKDF (reference sequence). CDR3 size: 14 residues. The CDR3 protein is CATSGRTGMTEAFF. CDR3 bases: TGTGCCACCAGCGGAAGGACAGGGATGACTGAAGCTTTCTTT.

In its sample, this clonotype was seen a few times. The CDR3, as DNA: TGTGCCAGCAGCTCAAAGGGACAGGGTGATTCCTACGAGCAGTACGTC. It yields the protein CASSSKGQGDSYEQYV. The chain recombines TRBV5-6 with TRBJ2-7; 9 positions agree with TRBD1. In germline, CDR1 is SGHDT, CDR2 YYEEEE. This CDR3 is built from 16 residues. Trimming removed 3 bases from V and 1 base from J; junction bases left unmatched: 8.

The chain joins TRBV11-1 to TRBJ2-1; 7 bases agree with TRBD1. J gave up 14 bases and V 4 bases, and 26 bases lay outside the gene matches. The CDR3 totals 18 residues. CDR1 and CDR2 (germline): SGHAT, FQDESV (reference sequence). CDR3 in amino acids: CASSSNSIGTDRARLEFF. The DNA for the CDR3 is TGTGCCAGCAGCTCAAATTCGATAGGCACCGACAGGGCTCGGCTGGAGTTCTTC.

The chain recombines TRBV19 with TRBJ2-3, with TRBD2 as a possible D gene (5 bases). The CDR3 is 10 amino acids. The V and J ends lost 8 bases and 11 bases respectively, with 11 bases between them. Germline values: CDR1 LNHDA, CDR2 SQIVND (reference sequence). CDR3 in amino acids: CASGKAEQYF. Here the CDR3 DNA reads TGTGCCAGTGGTAAAGCGGAGCAGTATTTT.

Points on this clonotype: Germline is not matched at one junction end, which may reflect a read error. The chain recombines TRBV6-1 with TRBJ2-5; TRBD2 aligns across 7 bases. There are 14 residues in the CDR3. CDR1 is MNHNS, CDR2 SASEGT, per germline. CDR3 sequence: CDSSALAAQETQYF. CDR3 nucleotides: TGTGACAGCAGTGCGCTAGCGGCTCAAGAGACCCAGTACTTC.

A few counts support this clonotype. The chain has TRBV12-3 or TRBV12-4 and TRBJ2-1; 11 bases fit TRBD1. V was pared by 5 bases and J by 6 bases, with 6 bases of the junction left unmatched. The CDR3 runs to 15 residues. CDR3 protein: CASSHPGTGGNEQFF. CDR3 DNA sequence: TGTGCCAGCAGTCATCCCGGGACAGGGGGCAATGAGCAGTTCTTC.

This clonotype appeared many times. The rearrangement uses TRBV5-5 and TRBJ1-5; the D is unclear. Trimming stripped 5 bases from V and 1 base from J, with 16 bases between. Per germline, CDR1 SGHKS and CDR2 YYEKEE (reference sequence). The CDR3 covers 16 residues. CDR3 amino acids: CASRREPGGSNQPQHF. The CDR3 DNA reads TGTGCCAGCAGGAGGGAGCCGGGAGGAAGCAATCAGCCCCAGCATTTT.

CDR3 DNA: TGTGCCAGCAGCTTAGTCCGTTTCTTTCTCCCGACTAGCGGGGGGGGGAACACCGGGGAGCTGTTTTTT. Its protein is CASSLVRFFLPTSGGGNTGELFF. V and J are TRBV7-6 and TRBJ2-2, with 14 bases identical to TRBD2. Per the germline V gene, CDR1 is SGHVS and CDR2 is FNYEAQ. This CDR3 contains 23 residues. With 1 base clipped from V and 1 base from J, the junction kept 17 bases outside the gene matches.

V is TRBV2 and J is TRBJ2-7, with TRBD1 matching over 7 bases. The germline gives CDR1 SNHLY, CDR2 FYNNEI. V was pared by 7 bases and J by 5 bases, with 11 bases of the junction left unmatched. The CDR3 spans 14 residues. CDR3 region: CASTSGTAVNEQYF. The CDR3 coding sequence is TGTGCCAGCACCTCCGGGACAGCGGTCAACGAGCAGTACTTC.

The genes are TRBV15 and TRBJ1-2, with a possible D match to TRBD1 (6 bases). The CDR3 has 14 amino acids. Between the trimmed V and J ends, which lost 8 bases and 2 bases, there was a span of 15 bases. Looked up from germline, CDR1 is LNHNV and CDR2 is YYDKDF (reference sequence). The CDR3 here is CATQEEDRNYGYTF. CDR3 DNA: TGTGCCACCCAAGAGGAAGACAGGAACTATGGCTACACCTTC.

This clonotype was recorded a few times. The J gene is TRBJ2-7, the V gene TRBV29-1; no firm D call. CDR1 and CDR2 from the germline V gene are SQVTM and ANQGSEA. Trimming shortened V by 4 bases and J by 4 bases, and 11 bases separated the two germline ends. CDR3 size: 12 residues. The CDR3 is CSVGYSFYEQYF. The CDR3 nucleotides read TGCAGCGTTGGTTACAGCTTTTACGAGCAGTACTTC.

The chain has TRBV7-6 and TRBJ2-1, with 8 bases lining up with TRBD2. CDR3 size: 18 residues. The junction had 12 bases not matched to a gene; V was cut back by 5 bases and J by 0 bases. CDR1 and CDR2 (germline): SGHVS, FNYEAQ. The CDR3 reads CASSPLSGVRSSYNEQFF. The CDR3 bases are TGTGCCAGCAGCCCACTTAGCGGGGTACGAAGCTCCTACAATGAGCAGTTCTTC. Filled out from reference TRBV7-6 and TRBJ2-1, the complete variable domain reads GAGVSQSPRYKVTKRGQDVALRCDPISGHVSLYWYRQALGQGPEFLTYFNYEAQQDKSGLPNDRFSAERPEGSISTLTIQRTEQRDSAMYRCASSPLSGVRSSYNEQFFGPGTRLTVL.

This clonotype was found a few times. The V and J genes are TRBV11-2 and TRBJ1-1; D is undetermined. Trimming cost V 3 bases and J 3 bases, with 11 bases left between them. Per the germline V gene, CDR1 is SGHAT and CDR2 is FQNNGV. The CDR3 has 14 residues. The CDR3 spells CASSLSFGDTEAFF. CDR3 sequence (DNA): TGTGCCAGCAGCTTGAGCTTCGGAGACACTGAAGCTTTCTTT.

The J gene is TRBJ2-1, the V gene TRBV20-1; D is uncertain. V gave up 5 bases and J gave up 7 bases, with 18 bases separating them. The germline CDR1 and CDR2 sequences are DFQATT and SNEGSKA (reference sequence). The CDR3 length is 14 residues. The CDR3 spells CSAGLQVVRNEQFF. Written as DNA, the CDR3 is TGCAGTGCTGGCCTACAAGTTGTGAGAAATGAGCAGTTCTTC.

The chain carries TRBV4-1 and TRBJ1-6; D uncertain. Germline loops: CDR1 MGHRA, CDR2 YSYEKL. The CDR3 has 16 amino acids. V lost 2 bases to trimming and J lost 0 bases, with 8 bases between them. DNA of the CDR3: TGCGCCAGCAGCCAAATAATGAGCTCCTATAATTCACCCCTCCACTTT. Its protein is CASSQIMSSYNSPLHF.

The gene calls are TRBV10-2 and TRBJ1-2; 9 nucleotides match TRBD1. The CDR3 spans 15 residues. Germline lookup yields CDR1 WSHSY and CDR2 SAAADI. The junction had 12 bases not matched to a gene; V was cut back by 7 bases and J by 6 bases. The CDR3 DNA reads as TGCGCCAGCACCCTGACAGGGGGGCTTGTAGATGGCTACACCTTC. Translation: CASTLTGGLVDGYTF.

The J gene is TRBJ2-7, the V gene TRBV11-2, with 10 positions matching TRBD2. CDR1 and CDR2 from the germline V gene are SGHAT and FQNNGV. The V gene end was trimmed by 2 bases and the J gene end by 6 bases; junction bases not matched to a gene: 4. The CDR3 extends over 14 amino acids. The CDR3 DNA follows: TGTGCCAGCAGCTTATCCAGCGGGAGGGTCGAGCAGTACTTC. Translated: CASSLSSGRVEQYF.

This clonotype was picked up a small number of times. The chain carries TRBV2 and TRBJ2-1; TRBD1 matches at 9 bases. Germline CDR1 SNHLY, CDR2 FYNNEI. This CDR3 has 14 residues. V lost 8 bases and J lost 0; bases outside the gene matches: 2. Written as DNA, the CDR3 is TGTGCCAGCGAGGGACAGGGCTCCTACAATGAGCAGTTCTTC. It translates to CASEGQGSYNEQFF.

This clonotype appeared a single time. The gene calls are TRBV2 and TRBJ2-1, with 9 positions matching TRBD1. CDR3 length: 14 residues. Unmatched junction bases numbered 5, after V lost 7 bases and J lost 4 bases. Per germline, CDR1 SNHLY and CDR2 FYNNEI. The CDR3 loop reads CASTPGQGYNEQFF. CDR3 nucleotides: TGTGCCAGCACCCCGGGACAGGGATACAATGAGCAGTTCTTC.

This clonotype was found many times. The chain employs TRBV24-1 and TRBJ1-5; D is uncertain. Trimming pared 0 bases from V and 5 bases from J, leaving 4 bases between. The CDR3 contains 13 residues. Germline CDR1 and CDR2: KGHDR and SFDVKD. The CDR3 spells CATSDLDDQPQHF. The CDR3 DNA sequence: TGTGCCACCAGTGATTTGGACGATCAGCCCCAGCATTTT.